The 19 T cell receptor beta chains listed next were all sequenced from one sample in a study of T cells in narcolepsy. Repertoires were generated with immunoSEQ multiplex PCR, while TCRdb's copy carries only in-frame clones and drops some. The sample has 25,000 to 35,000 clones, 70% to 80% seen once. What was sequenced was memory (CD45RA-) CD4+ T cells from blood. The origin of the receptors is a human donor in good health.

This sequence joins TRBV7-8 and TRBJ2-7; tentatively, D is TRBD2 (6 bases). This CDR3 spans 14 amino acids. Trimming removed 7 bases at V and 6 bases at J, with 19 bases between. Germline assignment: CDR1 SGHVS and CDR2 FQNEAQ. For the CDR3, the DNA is TGTGCCAGCACCAGAGACCGGGGGATTGGCGAGCAGTACTTC. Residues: CASTRDRGIGEQYF.

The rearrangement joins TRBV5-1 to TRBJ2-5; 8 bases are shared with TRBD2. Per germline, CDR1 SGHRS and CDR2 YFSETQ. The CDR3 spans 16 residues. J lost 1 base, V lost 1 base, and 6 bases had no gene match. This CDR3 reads CASSLIPAGAQETQYF. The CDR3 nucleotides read TGCGCCAGCAGCTTGATCCCAGCGGGAGCCCAAGAGACCCAGTACTTC.

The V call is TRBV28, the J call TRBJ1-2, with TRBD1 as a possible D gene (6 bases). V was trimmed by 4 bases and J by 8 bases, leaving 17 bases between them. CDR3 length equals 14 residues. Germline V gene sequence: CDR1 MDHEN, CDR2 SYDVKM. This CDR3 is CASSSSADRGGYTF. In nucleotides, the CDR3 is TGTGCCAGCAGTTCCTCGGCGGACAGAGGAGGCTACACCTTC.

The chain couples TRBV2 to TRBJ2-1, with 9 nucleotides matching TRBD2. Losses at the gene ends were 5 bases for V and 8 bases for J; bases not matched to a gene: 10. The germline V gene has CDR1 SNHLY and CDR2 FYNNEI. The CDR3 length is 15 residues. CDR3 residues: CASSQGGTSSDEQFF. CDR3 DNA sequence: TGTGCCAGCAGTCAAGGGGGGACTAGCTCAGATGAGCAGTTCTTC.

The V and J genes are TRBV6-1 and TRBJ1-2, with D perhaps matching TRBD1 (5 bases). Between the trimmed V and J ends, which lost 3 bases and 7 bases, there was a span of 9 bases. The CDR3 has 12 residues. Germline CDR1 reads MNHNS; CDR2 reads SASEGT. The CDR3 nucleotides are TGTGCCAGCAGTGAGGGACGGCGTGGCTACACCTTC. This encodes CASSEGRRGYTF.

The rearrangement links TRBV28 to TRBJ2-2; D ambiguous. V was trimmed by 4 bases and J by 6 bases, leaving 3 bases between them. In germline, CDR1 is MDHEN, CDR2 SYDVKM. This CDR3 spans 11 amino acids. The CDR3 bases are TGTGCCAGCAGTTGGCCCGGGGAGCTGTTTTTT. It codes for CASSWPGELFF.

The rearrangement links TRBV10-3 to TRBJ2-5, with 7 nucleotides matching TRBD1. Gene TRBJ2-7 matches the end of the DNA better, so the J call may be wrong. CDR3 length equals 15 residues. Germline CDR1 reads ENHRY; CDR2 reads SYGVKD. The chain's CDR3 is CAISAGQPGSYEQYF. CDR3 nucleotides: TGTGCCATCAGTGCGGGACAGCCGGGTTCCTACGAGCAGTACTTC.

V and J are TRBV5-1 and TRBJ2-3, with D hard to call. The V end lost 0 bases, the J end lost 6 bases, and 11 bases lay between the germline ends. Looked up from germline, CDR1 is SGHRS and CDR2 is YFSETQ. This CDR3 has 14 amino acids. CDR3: CASSLARSPDTQYF. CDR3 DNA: TGCGCCAGCAGCTTGGCTCGTTCCCCGGATACGCAGTATTTT.

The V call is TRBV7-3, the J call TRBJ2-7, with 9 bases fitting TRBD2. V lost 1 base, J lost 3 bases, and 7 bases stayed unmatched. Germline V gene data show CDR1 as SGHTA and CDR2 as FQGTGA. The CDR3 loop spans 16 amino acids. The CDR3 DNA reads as TGTGCCAGCAGCTTAAGCGGGACAGCGGGGGGCTACGAGCAGTACTTC. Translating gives CASSLSGTAGGYEQYF.

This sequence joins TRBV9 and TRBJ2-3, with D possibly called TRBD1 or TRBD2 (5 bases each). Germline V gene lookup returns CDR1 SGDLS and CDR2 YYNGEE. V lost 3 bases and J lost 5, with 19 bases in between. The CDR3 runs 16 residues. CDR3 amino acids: CASSAVGTGLGDTQYF. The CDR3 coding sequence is TGTGCCAGCAGCGCGGTAGGGACGGGATTAGGAGATACGCAGTATTTT.

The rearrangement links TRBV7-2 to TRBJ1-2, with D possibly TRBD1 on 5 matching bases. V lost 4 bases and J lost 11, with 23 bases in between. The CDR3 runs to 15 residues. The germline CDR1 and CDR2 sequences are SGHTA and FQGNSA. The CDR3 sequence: CASSYLGAGESSYTF. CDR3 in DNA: TGTGCCAGCAGCTACTTAGGGGCCGGGGAAAGCTCTTACACCTTC. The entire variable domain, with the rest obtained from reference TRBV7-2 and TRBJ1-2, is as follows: GAGVSQSPSNKVTEKGKDVELRCDPISGHTALYWYRQSLGQGLEFLIYFQGNSAPDKSGLPSDRFSAERTGGSVSTLTIQRTQQEDSAVYLCASSYLGAGESSYTFGSGTRLTVV.

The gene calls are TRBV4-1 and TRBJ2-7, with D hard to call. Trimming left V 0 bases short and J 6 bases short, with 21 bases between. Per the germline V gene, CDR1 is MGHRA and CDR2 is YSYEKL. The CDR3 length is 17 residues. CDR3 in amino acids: CASSQEKKAASQFEQYF. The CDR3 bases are TGCGCCAGCAGCCAAGAAAAAAAGGCGGCTTCTCAGTTCGAGCAGTACTTC.

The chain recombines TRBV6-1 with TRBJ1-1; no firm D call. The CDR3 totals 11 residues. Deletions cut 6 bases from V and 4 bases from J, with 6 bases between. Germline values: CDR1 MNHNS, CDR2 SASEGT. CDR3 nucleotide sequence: TGTGCCAGCAGGGGAGGCACTGAAGCTTTCTTT. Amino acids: CASRGGTEAFF.

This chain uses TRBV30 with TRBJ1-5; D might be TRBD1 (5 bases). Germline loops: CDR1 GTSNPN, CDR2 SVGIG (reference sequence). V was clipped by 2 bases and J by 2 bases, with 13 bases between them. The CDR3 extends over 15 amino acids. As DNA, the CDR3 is TGTGCCTGGAGTTTCGGGGGGATTGGCAATCAGCCCCAGCATTTT. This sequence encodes CAWSFGGIGNQPQHF. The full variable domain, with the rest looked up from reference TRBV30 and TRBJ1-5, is SQTIHQWPATLVQPVGSPLSLECTVEGTSNPNLYWYRQAAGRGLQLLFYSVGIGQISSEVPQNLSASRPQDRQFILSSKKLLLSDSGFYLCAWSFGGIGNQPQHFGDGTRLSIL.

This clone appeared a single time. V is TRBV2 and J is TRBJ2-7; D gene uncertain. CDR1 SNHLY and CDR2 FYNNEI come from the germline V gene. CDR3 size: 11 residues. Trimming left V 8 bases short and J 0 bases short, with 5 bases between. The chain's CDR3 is CASHTSYEQYF. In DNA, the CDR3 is TGTGCCAGCCACACCTCCTACGAGCAGTACTTC.

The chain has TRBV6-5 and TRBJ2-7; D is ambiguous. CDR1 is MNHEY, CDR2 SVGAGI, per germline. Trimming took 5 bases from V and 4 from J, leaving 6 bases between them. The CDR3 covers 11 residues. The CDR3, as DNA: TGTGCCAGCAGTGGCTATTACGAGCAGTACTTC. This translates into CASSGYYEQYF.

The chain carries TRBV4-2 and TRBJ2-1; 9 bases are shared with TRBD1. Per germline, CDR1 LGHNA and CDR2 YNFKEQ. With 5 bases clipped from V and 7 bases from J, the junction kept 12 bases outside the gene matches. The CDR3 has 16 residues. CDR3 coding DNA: TGTGCCAGCAGCGAAGGAAACTCGGGACAGGGAAATGAGCAGTTCTTC. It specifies CASSEGNSGQGNEQFF.

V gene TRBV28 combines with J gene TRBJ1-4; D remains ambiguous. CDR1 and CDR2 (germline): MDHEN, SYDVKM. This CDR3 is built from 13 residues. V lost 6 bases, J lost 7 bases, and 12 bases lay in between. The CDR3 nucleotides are TGTGCCAGCAGCCTCCTCCGGGGTGAAAAACTGTTTTTT. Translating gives CASSLLRGEKLFF.

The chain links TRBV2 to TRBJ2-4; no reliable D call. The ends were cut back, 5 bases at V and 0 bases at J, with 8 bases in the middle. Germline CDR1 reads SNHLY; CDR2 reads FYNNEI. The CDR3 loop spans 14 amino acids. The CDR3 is CASSLVVAKNIQYF. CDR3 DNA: TGTGCCAGCAGTCTAGTCGTAGCCAAAAACATTCAGTACTTC. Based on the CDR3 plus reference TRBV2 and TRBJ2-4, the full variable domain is EPEVTQTPSHQVTQMGQEVILRCVPISNHLYFYWYRQILGQKVEFLVSFYNNEISEKSEIFDDQFSVERPDGSNFTLKIRSTKLEDSAMYFCASSLVVAKNIQYFGAGTRLSVL.